The rows below give T cell receptor beta chains drawn from one sample of a study of Graves' ophthalmopathy and Graves' hyperthyroidism. TCRdb analysed the multiplex PCR reads with MiXCR anew, one entry per CDR3 protein. The repertoire consists of under 200,000 distinct CDR3 sequences, with approximately 40% occurring once and the leading ten covering under 6.5%. Specimen: peripheral blood. Receptors were obtained from a woman aged 40 to 55 with Graves' ophthalmopathy. Each CDR3 is given with its conserved first and last residue. The D gene is left open where the match is weak. The size of a clone is reported for some rows only, either as once, few or many, or as a class for expanded clones.

>TRBJ2-2|TRBV27|-|-
CASRSGTQNTGELFF
TGTGCCAGCCGATCCGGGACTCAGAACACCGGGGAGCTGTTTTTT
>TRBJ2-5|TRBV10-3|many|TRBD1
CAISLTGGQETQYF
TGTGCCATCAGCCTAACAGGGGGACAAGAGACCCAGTACTTC
>TRBJ2-2|TRBV3-1|many|-
CASRRVTTGELFF
TGTGCCAGCCGGAGGGTGACCACCGGGGAGCTGTTTTTT
>TRBJ2-5|TRBV24-1|many|-
CATSDLGGSETQYF
TGTGCCACCAGTGATTTGGGCGGCTCCGAGACCCAGTACTTC
>TRBJ1-1|TRBV11-1|many|TRBD1
CASSRGQGNTEAFF
TGTGCCAGCAGCAGGGGACAGGGGAACACTGAAGCTTTCTTT
>TRBJ1-2|TRBV10-3|many|-
CAISEVYGYTF
TGTGCCATCAGTGAGGTATATGGCTACACCTTC
>TRBJ2-5|TRBV10-3|many|-
CATASGQETQYF
TGTGCCACTGCCTCCGGCCAAGAGACCCAGTACTTC
>TRBJ2-7|TRBV6-5|-|-
CARITVLGEQYF
TGTGCCAGGATTACAGTTCTGGGCGAGCAGTACTTC
>TRBJ2-2|TRBV11-2|-|TRBD1
CASSLGDSALYTGELFF
TGTGCCAGCAGCTTGGGGGACAGCGCCCTTTACACCGGGGAGCTGTTTTTT
>TRBJ1-1|TRBV7-8|many|-
CASSLVAGNTEAFF
TGTGCCAGCAGCTTAGTGGCGGGGAACACTGAAGCTTTCTTT
>TRBJ1-2|TRBV11-1|many|TRBD1
CASSSTGGANGYTF
TGTGCCAGCAGCTCTACAGGGGGCGCGAATGGCTACACCTTC
>TRBJ2-7|TRBV15|-|-
CATSRDKHGQEQYF
TGTGCCACCAGCAGAGATAAGCATGGACAAGAGCAGTACTTC
>TRBJ1-2|TRBV3-1|many|TRBD1
CASSQAQGVYGYTF
TGTGCCAGCAGCCAAGCTCAGGGGGTCTATGGCTACACCTTC
>TRBJ1-5|TRBV12-3/TRBV12-4|many|-
CASSLAPIQPQHF
TGTGCCAGCAGTTTAGCCCCGATACAGCCCCAGCATTTT
>TRBJ1-1|TRBV28|few|TRBD1
CASSLPTGGGNTEAFF
TGTGCCAGCAGTTTGCCGACAGGGGGAGGGAACACTGAAGCTTTCTTT